This TCR beta chain was sequenced in a study of T cells in Graves' hyperthyroidism and ophthalmopathy (dated by TCRdb to 2018 to 2020). Describing the broader study: Peripheral blood was sampled at the time of initial diagnosis, prior to any treatment. A discovery cohort of approximately 100 patients, roughly 45 with Graves' ophthalmopathy and about 58 with stable Graves' hyperthyroidism, was used to find distinguishing TCR V-J signatures. An independent validation cohort of around 19 hyperthyroidism patients and approximately 16 patients who later progressed to ophthalmopathy tested prospective prediction of ophthalmopathy. For training and testing, the 100 patients in the discovery cohort were randomly divided in a 7:3 ratio. In about six Graves' hyperthyroidism patients, the study also compared T-cell repertoires from thyroid tissue with T-cell repertoires from blood. After sampling, hyperthyroidism patients received methimazole starting at 30 mg daily, and ophthalmopathy patients received high-dose intravenous methylprednisolone. The paper describes TCR Vbeta CDR3 sequencing of around 130 peripheral blood samples, made up of 43 ophthalmopathy patients, 70 to 75 hyperthyroidism patients and about 17 progressor patients. General conclusions and limits of the study: Most expanded thyroid clonotypes (frequency above 0.001) were also detected in blood, suggesting blood repertoires may reflect thyroid immune responses. Sample size was not statistically predetermined, and blinding of investigators to group allocation was not performed. A 13 V-J signature model separated ophthalmopathy from stable hyperthyroidism, with 87.88% sensitivity and roughly 84% specificity in cross-validation and 80%/75% in testing. In validation, the model predicted progression to ophthalmopathy with around 71% sensitivity and roughly 75% specificity, a median of about six months before onset.

Hyperthyroidism patients were aged 18 to 65 years and newly diagnosed, with disease duration of less than 2 months. Any patient with an uncontrolled infection, another autoimmune disease, pregnancy or lactation was excluded. Diagnoses were based on clinical symptoms, serum thyroxine and TRAb, thyroid ultrasound and orbital computed tomography. Blood from progressor patients was drawn when they were first diagnosed with hyperthyroidism, before any ophthalmopathy symptoms appeared. Ficoll-Paque density gradient centrifugation was used to isolate PBMCs from 8.5 to 10 ml of fresh peripheral blood. Patients classed as progressors first received a Graves' hyperthyroidism diagnosis and then went on to develop ophthalmopathy during follow-up. Total RNA was extracted with Trizol reagent, and quality was checked on an Agilent 2100 Bioanalyzer. The TCR beta CDR3 regions were amplified from RNA transcripts. The first round of RT-PCR for the TCR CDR3 was performed with the HTBI primer set and the Qiagen OneStep RT-PCR kit. Libraries were constructed in a second round of multiplex PCR, after which size selection and purification were performed. Sequencing of the libraries was done on an Illumina HiSeq2000 using paired-end 100 bp reads. The published analysis was carried out like this. SOAPnuke was used to process the raw data, throwing out any read that contained adapters or uncalled bases, had a mean Phred below 15, or lacked an exact constant-primer or identifier match. COPE v1.2.5 was used to merge high-quality paired reads, and clonotypes were defined as unique nucleotide sequences. MiTCR v1.1 was used to align the clonotypes against IMGT TRBV, TRBD and TRBJ reference segments. Only V-J combinations with frequency above 0.0001, covering 98% to 99.2% of repertoires, were analysed. A TCS score was defined as the ratio of F50 (clonal expansion) to E x V (chaos), with BLOSUM62-based TCRdist applied between CDR3 peptides within each V-J. Welch's t-statistics and random forest reduced fewer than 550 V-J features to around 14, which were used in a naive Bayes classifier (R e1071). Clones were called with MiXCR by TCRdb after fastp trimmed the public reads at Q25, and only in-frame beta chains were retained. Each entry merges the rows of one CDR3 protein and shows their most common DNA and genes. None of the V and J calls come from the authors' own analysis; TCRdb made them. For this sample the table gives around 380,000 distinct CDR3 sequences, of which roughly 12% were detected only once. The ten largest clones take up less than 25% of the sample.

Spanning cysteine to phenylalanine, the CDR3 consists of 15 amino acids. Only CDR3 DNA is held: 45 bases, read in frame from base 1. CDR1 and CDR2 are read off the germline V gene as SGHAT and FQNNGV. V trim: 5 bases; J trim: 0 bases; unmatched bases: 7. A remark on this clonotype: The antigen this receptor binds is unknown. No much larger clone is present one base from it, and per-base qualities are unavailable.

The specimen sequenced was blood. This clonotype was obtained from a man aged 25-45 years with Graves' hyperthyroidism that later progressed to Graves' ophthalmopathy. The chain employs TRBV11-2 and TRBJ2-7; TRBD1 lines up with 7 middle nucleotides. The sequence in DNA is TGTGCCAGCAGCCAAGGACAGGTTAGCTCCTACGAGCAGTACTTC. The encoded protein is CASSQGQVSSYEQYF. The full variable domain, with segments outside the CDR3 supplied by the reference TRBV11-2 and TRBJ2-7 proteins, appears as EAGVAQSPRYKIIEKRQSVAFWCNPISGHATLYWYQQILGQGPKLLIQFQNNGVVDDSQLPKDRFSAERLKGVDSTLKIQPAKLEDSAVYLCASSQGQVSSYEQYFGPGTRLTVT.